The rows below give T cell receptor beta chains drawn from one sample of a study of OX40 agonist ivuxolimab in advanced cancers. TCRdb's copy holds only in-frame clones and misses some; the assay was immunoSEQ multiplex PCR. The repertoire holds around 62,000 clones, with approximately 80% as singletons. This specimen consisted of CD4+ or CD8+ T cells sorted from blood, obtained in a trial of the OX40 agonist ivuxolimab. These receptors were collected from an adult with an advanced solid tumor such as melanoma, head and neck, liver or kidney cancer. CDR3s include the opening cysteine and the closing phenylalanine or tryptophan. The D gene is left open where the match is weak. For some rows the clone size is stated as once, few or many, or as a class when expanded; others skip it.

CDR3aa | CDR3nt | d_gene | abundance | len | j_gene | v_gene
CASSQFEGWSTADTQYF | TGTGCCAGCAGCCAATTCGAGGGATGGAGTACCGCAGATACGCAGTATTTT | . | . | 17 | TRBJ2-3 | TRBV14
CASSVAGLGNEQFF | TGCGCCAGCAGCGTAGCGGGCCTGGGCAATGAGCAGTTCTTC | TRBD2 | . | 14 | TRBJ2-1 | TRBV5-1
CASSFPDENTGELFF | TGTGCCAGCAGTTTCCCCGACGAGAACACCGGGGAGCTGTTTTTT | . | once | 15 | TRBJ2-2 | TRBV28
CASSEGTGIAFF | TGTGCCAGCAGCGAAGGGACAGGGATTGCTTTCTTT | TRBD1 | . | 12 | TRBJ1-1 | TRBV5-6
CASSFTPVRSYNEQFF | TGTGCCAGCAGCTTCACCCCGGTCCGCTCCTACAATGAGCAGTTCTTC | . | once | 16 | TRBJ2-1 | TRBV7-2
CATSRWVAEETQYF | TGTGCCACCAGCAGATGGGTGGCGGAAGAGACCCAGTACTTC | . | few | 14 | TRBJ2-5 | TRBV15
CASSLAGGRNQPQHF | TGTGCCAGCAGCTTAGCGGGGGGCCGCAATCAGCCCCAGCATTTT | . | . | 15 | TRBJ1-5 | TRBV7-8
CASSLVGRFYEQYF | TGTGCCAGCAGCTTGGTAGGCAGATTCTACGAGCAGTACTTC | . | . | 14 | TRBJ2-7 | TRBV5-6
CASSYSAGDLGETQYF | TGTGCCAGCAGTTACTCGGCGGGAGATTTGGGGGAGACCCAGTACTTC | TRBD2 | . | 16 | TRBJ2-5 | TRBV6-5
CASSRTGGNGYTF | TGTGCCAGCAGCCGGACAGGGGGCAATGGCTACACCTTC | TRBD1 | few | 13 | TRBJ1-2 | TRBV7-3